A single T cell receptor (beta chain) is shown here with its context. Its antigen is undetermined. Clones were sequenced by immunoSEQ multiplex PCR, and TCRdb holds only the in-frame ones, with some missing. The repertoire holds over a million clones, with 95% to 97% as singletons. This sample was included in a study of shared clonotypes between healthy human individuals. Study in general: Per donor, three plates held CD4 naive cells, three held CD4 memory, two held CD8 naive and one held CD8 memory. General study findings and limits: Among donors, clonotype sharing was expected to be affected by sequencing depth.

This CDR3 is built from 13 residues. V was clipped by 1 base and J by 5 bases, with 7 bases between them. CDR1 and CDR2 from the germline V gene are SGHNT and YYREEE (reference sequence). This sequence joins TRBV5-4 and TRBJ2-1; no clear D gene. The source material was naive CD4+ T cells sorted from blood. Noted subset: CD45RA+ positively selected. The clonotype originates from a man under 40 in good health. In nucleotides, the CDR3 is TGTGCCAGCAGCTTGTCTCGGAACAATGAGCAGTTCTTC. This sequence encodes CASSLSRNNEQFF.